This TCR beta chain was documented in a study of cytomegalovirus exposure and HLA in healthy donors. At the level of the study: Genotyping showed roughly 86% of hundreds of donors falling in the Caucasian-associated ancestry cluster.

Study-level points and caveats: It was in a later analysis that TCR association rates were seen to vary by HLA locus, highest for DRB1 and lowest for HLA-C.

The CDR3 totals 15 residues. V lost 0 bases to trimming and J lost 4 bases, with 11 bases between them. Germline V gene lookup returns CDR1 SEHNR and CDR2 FQNEAQ (reference sequence). PCR involved 60 Vbeta and 13 Jbeta primers. The protocol was immunoSEQ multiplex PCR, while the TCRdb copy is restricted to in-frame clones and leaves out a portion. The table has some 200,000 clones, around 83% seen once. In regard to this clone: Its antigen remains unknown.

The clonotype originates from a girl aged 5 to 17 in good health and CMV-seronegative. The rearrangement links TRBV7-9 to TRBJ2-3; D gene uncertain. Material for sequencing was PBMCs. The CDR3 sequence is CASSLALGSPDTQYF. The CDR3 DNA reads as TGTGCCAGCAGCTTAGCGCTCGGGTCGCCAGATACGCAGTATTTT.